The 10 T cell receptor beta chains listed next were all sequenced from one sample in a study of blood T cells in healthy people across ages. A sample-barcoded 5' primer and a J-beta primer mix were used in a second PCR of about 7 to 12 cycles. Using its own MiXCR run on the 5' RACE reads, TCRdb lists one record per CDR3 protein. The sample includes around 2 million distinct CDR3 sequences, about 39% of them seen just once. The sequencing input was blood. The receptors here all came from a human donor in good health.

This clonotype showed up just a few times. This sequence joins TRBV14 and TRBJ2-7; either TRBD1 or TRBD2 may supply D (6 bases each). V shed 3 bases and J shed 7 bases, with 19 bases lying between them. The CDR3 sequence is 15 residues long. Germline CDR1 is SGHDN and CDR2 is FVKESK. The DNA for the CDR3 is TGTGCCAGCAGCCACCGCCCCATAGGGGGAGGAGAGCAGTACTTC. It encodes CASSHRPIGGGEQYF.

This chain links TRBV5-5 with TRBJ1-2, with TRBD1 identical over 9 bases. After removal of 1 base from V and 6 bases from J, the junction contained 10 bases not matched to a gene. Germline assignment: CDR1 SGHKS and CDR2 YYEKEE (reference sequence). The CDR3 runs 16 residues. CDR3 sequence: CASSLYPGTGFHGYTF. The CDR3 region has the DNA TGTGCCAGCAGCTTGTATCCCGGGACAGGGTTCCATGGCTACACCTTC.

This rearrangement joins TRBV12-3 or TRBV12-4 to TRBJ2-7; 8 nucleotides agree with TRBD2. The CDR3 length is 16 residues. Trimming at V came to 3 bases and at J to 1 base, leaving 8 bases not matched to a gene. The CDR3 sequence: CASSFGLATLSYEQYF. The CDR3 region has the DNA TGTGCCAGCAGTTTCGGACTAGCAACTCTGTCCTACGAGCAGTACTTC.

The chain is built from TRBV4-3 and TRBJ2-7; no firm D call. Trimming stripped 1 base from V and 1 base from J, with 11 bases between. There are 15 residues in the CDR3. Per the germline V gene, CDR1 is LGHNA and CDR2 is YSLEER. The CDR3 here is CASSQVWGKSYEQYF. CDR3 sequence (DNA): TGCGCCAGCAGCCAAGTTTGGGGAAAATCCTACGAGCAGTACTTC.

This clonotype was picked up one time. This sequence joins TRBV5-1 and TRBJ2-7; D call uncertain. Judging by the DNA end, TRBJ2-5 fits better; the J call may be wrong. Looked up from germline, CDR1 is SGHRS and CDR2 is YFSETQ. The CDR3 has 14 residues. DNA of the CDR3: TGCGCCAGCAGCTTGGCCGGAATGAGAAAGACCCAGTACTTC. It specifies CASSLAGMRKTQYF.

Here the CDR3 reads CASSTTGGAIGYTF. CDR3 in DNA: TGCGCCAGCAGCACCACAGGGGGCGCAATTGGCTACACCTTC. The chain is built from TRBV5-1 and TRBJ1-2; 9 positions agree with TRBD1. Germline V gene lookup returns CDR1 SGHRS and CDR2 YFSETQ. This CDR3 has 14 amino acids. The trim removed 4 bases at V and 7 bases at J, leaving 8 bases unmatched.

The table lists this clonotype with a few counts. V gene TRBV4-3 combines with J gene TRBJ1-4; TRBD1 agrees at 7 bases. V trimming: 4 bases; J trimming: 7 bases; junction bases outside the gene matches: 6. CDR3 size: 14 residues. From germline, CDR1 is LGHNA and CDR2 YSLEER. CDR3 sequence (DNA): TGCGCCAGCAGCCCCCGGGCAGGGGGTGAAAAACTGTTTTTT. Translating gives CASSPRAGGEKLFF.

V and J are TRBV6-2 or TRBV6-3 and TRBJ2-3; D may match TRBD1 or TRBD2 (5 bases each). The CDR3 runs 21 residues. Germline V gene sequence: CDR1 MNHEY, CDR2 SVGEGT. Deletions cut 4 bases from V and 3 bases from J, with 32 bases between. CDR3 residues: CASSSLIWTLDISRLTDTQYF. The CDR3 coding sequence is TGTGCCAGCAGTTCCCTTATCTGGACTCTGGACATCTCCAGACTGACAGATACGCAGTATTTT.

This clonotype has more than one count but fewer than ten. This chain links TRBV7-2 with TRBJ2-7; D is perhaps TRBD1 (6 bases). The CDR3 is made up of 15 amino acids. V lost 1 base and J 0 bases, leaving 10 bases between the germline ends. CDR1 is SGHTA and CDR2 is FQGNSA in the germline V gene. The CDR3 DNA is TGTGCCAGCAGCTTAGAGGGACACAACTCCTACGAGCAGTACTTC. It codes for CASSLEGHNSYEQYF.

This clonotype has only a few counts. This chain connects TRBV4-3 to TRBJ2-7; D is unclear. CDR1 LGHNA and CDR2 YSLEER come from the germline V gene. CDR3 length equals 13 residues. V was cut by 0 bases and J by 4 bases, with 7 bases left in between. This CDR3 reads CASSQDLRYEQYF. CDR3 DNA: TGCGCCAGCAGCCAAGATCTAAGGTACGAGCAGTACTTC.